Following are 5 T cell receptor beta chains from one sample sequenced in a study of identical twins (dated by TCRdb to the mid-2010s). Receptors were amplified or captured by 5' RACE. Sequenced using an Illumina HiSeq 2000. In TCRdb, the public reads were trimmed at Q25 with fastp and aligned with MiXCR, with productive beta chains retained. Each CDR3 protein appears once, grouped with its most common genes and DNA. The sample yields approximately 680,000 distinct CDR3 sequences; about 7.6% were counted once. The biggest ten clones account for over 1.5% of the sample. These data also formed part of another study, on yellow fever vaccine responses in identical twins.

Sample: PBMCs. These receptors all stem from a woman aged 18-35 years in good health.

This clonotype was seen more than once but under ten times. The rearrangement uses TRBV5-4 and TRBJ1-2; D might be TRBD1 (5 bases). This CDR3 is 14 amino acids long. The V end was cut by 0 bases, the J end by 4 bases, with 10 bases between. Germline V gene data show CDR1 as SGHNT and CDR2 as YYREEE (reference sequence). CDR3 DNA: TGTGCCAGCAGCTTGGCAGGGCTCGCCTATGGCTACACCTTC. It is translated as CASSLAGLAYGYTF.

The sample holds many counts of this clonotype. The chain joins TRBV5-1 to TRBJ2-3; 8 bases match TRBD1. The junction had 5 bases not matched to a gene; V was cut back by 5 bases and J by 3 bases. The germline V gene has CDR1 SGHRS and CDR2 YFSETQ. This CDR3 has 14 amino acids. CDR3 coding DNA: TGCGCCAGCAGGCCGGGACAGGCGACAGATACGCAGTATTTT. Protein: CASRPGQATDTQYF.

This clonotype was recorded at least ten times. The gene calls are TRBV20-1 and TRBJ1-4; D gene unclear. The CDR3 runs 15 residues. V shed 0 bases and J shed 4 bases, with 12 bases lying between them. The germline CDR1 and CDR2 sequences are DFQATT and SNEGSKA (reference sequence). Here the CDR3 reads CSARDFKQINEKLFF. CDR3 bases: TGCAGTGCTAGAGATTTTAAGCAGATTAATGAAAAACTGTTTTTT.

The V call is TRBV14, the J call TRBJ2-7, with unresolved D. V was pared by 2 bases and J by 6 bases, with 11 bases between. Germline CDR1 and CDR2: SGHDN and FVKESK. The CDR3 is 13 amino acids. CDR3 nucleotides: TGTGCCAGCAGCCAACAGTATTTGGCCGAGCAGTACTTC. Translating gives CASSQQYLAEQYF.

This chain uses TRBV28 with TRBJ1-5; TRBD1 might be the D (6 bases). This CDR3 region has 16 residues. Trimming stripped 5 bases from V and 1 base from J, with 15 bases between. Per germline, CDR1 MDHEN and CDR2 SYDVKM. CDR3 in amino acids: CASSPPTGHSNQPQHF. As DNA, the CDR3 is TGTGCCAGCAGTCCCCCGACAGGTCACAGCAATCAGCCCCAGCATTTT.